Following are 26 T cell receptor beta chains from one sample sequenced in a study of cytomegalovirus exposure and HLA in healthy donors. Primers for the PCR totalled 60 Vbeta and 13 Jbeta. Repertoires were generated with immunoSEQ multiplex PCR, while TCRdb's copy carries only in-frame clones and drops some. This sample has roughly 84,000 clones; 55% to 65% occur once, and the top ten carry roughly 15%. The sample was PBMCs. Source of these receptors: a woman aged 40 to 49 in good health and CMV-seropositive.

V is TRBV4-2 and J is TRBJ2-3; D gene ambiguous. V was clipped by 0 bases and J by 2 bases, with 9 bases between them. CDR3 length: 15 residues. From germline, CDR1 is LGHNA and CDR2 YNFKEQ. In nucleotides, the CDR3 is TGTGCCAGCAGCCAAGATGGAGCACTCACAGATACGCAGTATTTT. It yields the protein CASSQDGALTDTQYF.

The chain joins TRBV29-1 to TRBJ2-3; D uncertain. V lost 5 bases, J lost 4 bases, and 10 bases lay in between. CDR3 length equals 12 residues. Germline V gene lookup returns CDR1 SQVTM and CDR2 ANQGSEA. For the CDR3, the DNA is TGCAGCGTTCCCCGTGTCCCAGATACGCAGTATTTT. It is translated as CSVPRVPDTQYF.

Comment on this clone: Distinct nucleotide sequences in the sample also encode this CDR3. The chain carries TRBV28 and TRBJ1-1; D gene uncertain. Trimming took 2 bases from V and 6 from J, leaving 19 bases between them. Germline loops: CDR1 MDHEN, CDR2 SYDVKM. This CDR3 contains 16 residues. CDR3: CASSLIRGNIIAEAFF. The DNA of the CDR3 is TGTGCCAGCAGTTTAATCAGAGGTAATATTATCGCTGAAGCTTTCTTT.

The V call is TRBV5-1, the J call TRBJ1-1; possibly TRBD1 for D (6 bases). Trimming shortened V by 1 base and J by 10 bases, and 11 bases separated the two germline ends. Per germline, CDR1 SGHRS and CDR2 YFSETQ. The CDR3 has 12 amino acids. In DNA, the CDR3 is TGCGCCAGCAGCTTGAACAGGGAAGGAGCTTTCTTT. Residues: CASSLNREGAFF. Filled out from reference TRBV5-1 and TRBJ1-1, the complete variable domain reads KAGVTQTPRYLIKTRGQQVTLSCSPISGHRSVSWYQQTPGQGLQFLFEYFSETQRNKGNFPGRFSGRQFSNSRSEMNVSTLELGDSALYLCASSLNREGAFFGQGTRLTVV.

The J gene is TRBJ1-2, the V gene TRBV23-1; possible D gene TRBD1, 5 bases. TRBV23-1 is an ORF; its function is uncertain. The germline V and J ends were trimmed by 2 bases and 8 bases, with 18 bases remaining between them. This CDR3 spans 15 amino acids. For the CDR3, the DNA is TGCGCCAGCAGTCAAATTCGGGGGATGTGGGGGGGCTACACCTTC. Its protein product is CASSQIRGMWGGYTF.

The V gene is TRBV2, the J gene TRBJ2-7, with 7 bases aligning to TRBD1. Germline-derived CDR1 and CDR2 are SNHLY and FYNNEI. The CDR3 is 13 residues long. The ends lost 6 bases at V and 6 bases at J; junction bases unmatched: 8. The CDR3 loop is CASRDTDRSEQYF. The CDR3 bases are TGTGCCAGCAGAGATACGGACAGGTCCGAGCAGTACTTC.

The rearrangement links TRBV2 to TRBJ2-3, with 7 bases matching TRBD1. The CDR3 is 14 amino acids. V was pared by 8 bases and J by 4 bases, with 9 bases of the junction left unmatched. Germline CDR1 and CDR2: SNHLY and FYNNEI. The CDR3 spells CASDTGERADTQYF. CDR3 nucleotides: TGTGCCAGCGACACAGGGGAGAGAGCAGATACGCAGTATTTT.

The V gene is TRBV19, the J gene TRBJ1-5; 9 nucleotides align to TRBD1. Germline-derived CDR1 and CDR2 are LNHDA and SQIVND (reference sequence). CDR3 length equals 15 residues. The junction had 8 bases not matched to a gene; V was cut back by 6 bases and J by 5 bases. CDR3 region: CASSTGTGFYQPQHF. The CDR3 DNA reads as TGTGCCAGTAGCACAGGGACAGGGTTTTATCAGCCCCAGCATTTT. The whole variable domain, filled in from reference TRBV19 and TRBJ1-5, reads DGGITQSPKYLFRKEGQNVTLSCEQNLNHDAMYWYRQDPGQGLRLIYYSQIVNDFQKGDIAEGYSVSREKKESFPLTVTSAQKNPTAFYLCASSTGTGFYQPQHFGDGTRLSIL.

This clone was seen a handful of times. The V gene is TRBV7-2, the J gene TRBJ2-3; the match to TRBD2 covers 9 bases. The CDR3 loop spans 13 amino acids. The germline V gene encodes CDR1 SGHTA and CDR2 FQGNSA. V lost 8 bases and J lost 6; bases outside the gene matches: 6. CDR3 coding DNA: TGTGCCAGCGGGGCGGGAGGGGGCGATACGCAGTATTTT. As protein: CASGAGGGDTQYF.

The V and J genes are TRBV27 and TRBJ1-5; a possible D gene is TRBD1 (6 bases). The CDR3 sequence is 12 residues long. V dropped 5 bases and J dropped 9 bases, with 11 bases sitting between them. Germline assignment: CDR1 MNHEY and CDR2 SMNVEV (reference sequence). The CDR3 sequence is CASSTGITPQHF. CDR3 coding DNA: TGTGCCAGCAGTACAGGGATTACGCCCCAGCATTTT.

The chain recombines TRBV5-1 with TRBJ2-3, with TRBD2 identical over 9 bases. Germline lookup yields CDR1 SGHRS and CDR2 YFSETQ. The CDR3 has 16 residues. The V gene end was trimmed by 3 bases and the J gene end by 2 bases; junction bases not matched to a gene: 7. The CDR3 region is CASSSPAGGATDTQYF. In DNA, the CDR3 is TGCGCCAGCAGCTCCCCAGCGGGAGGTGCCACAGATACGCAGTATTTT.

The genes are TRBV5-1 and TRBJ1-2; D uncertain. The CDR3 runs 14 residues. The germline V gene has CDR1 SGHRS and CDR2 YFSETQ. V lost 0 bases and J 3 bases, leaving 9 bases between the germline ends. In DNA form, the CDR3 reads TGCGCCAGCAGCTTGGCCAACGGTGACTATGGCTACACCTTC. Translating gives CASSLANGDYGYTF.

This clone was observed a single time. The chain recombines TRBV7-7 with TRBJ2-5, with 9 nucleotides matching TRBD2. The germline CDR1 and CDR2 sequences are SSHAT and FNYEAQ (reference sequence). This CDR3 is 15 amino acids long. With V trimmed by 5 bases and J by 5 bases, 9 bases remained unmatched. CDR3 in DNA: TGTGCCAGCAGCCAAGGACTAGCGTCCCGGGAGACCCAGTACTTC. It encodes CASSQGLASRETQYF.

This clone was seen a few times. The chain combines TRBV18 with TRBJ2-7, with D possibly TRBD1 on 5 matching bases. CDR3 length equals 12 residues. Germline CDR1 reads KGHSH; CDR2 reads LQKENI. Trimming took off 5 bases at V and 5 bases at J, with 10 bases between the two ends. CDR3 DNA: TGTGCCAGCTCATCCTCCAGGGACGAGCAGTACTTC. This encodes CASSSSRDEQYF.

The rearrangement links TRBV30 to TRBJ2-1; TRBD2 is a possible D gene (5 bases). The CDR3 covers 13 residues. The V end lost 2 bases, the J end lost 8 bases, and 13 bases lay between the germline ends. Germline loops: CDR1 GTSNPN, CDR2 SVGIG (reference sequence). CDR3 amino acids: CAWSTPVGDEQFF. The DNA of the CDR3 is TGTGCCTGGAGTACTCCGGTCGGGGATGAGCAGTTCTTC.

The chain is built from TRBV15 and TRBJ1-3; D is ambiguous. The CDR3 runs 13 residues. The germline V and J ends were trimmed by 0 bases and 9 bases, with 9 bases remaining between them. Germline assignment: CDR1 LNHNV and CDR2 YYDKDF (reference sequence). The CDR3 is CATSRDPAGTIYF. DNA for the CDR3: TGTGCCACCAGCAGAGACCCCGCCGGCACCATATATTTT.

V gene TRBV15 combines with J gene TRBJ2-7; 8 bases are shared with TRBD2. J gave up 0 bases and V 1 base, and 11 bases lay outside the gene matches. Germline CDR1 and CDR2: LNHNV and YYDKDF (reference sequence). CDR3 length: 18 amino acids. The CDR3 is CATSRVFYRTSISYEQYF. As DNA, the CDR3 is TGTGCCACCAGCAGAGTATTCTACAGGACTAGCATCTCCTACGAGCAGTACTTC.

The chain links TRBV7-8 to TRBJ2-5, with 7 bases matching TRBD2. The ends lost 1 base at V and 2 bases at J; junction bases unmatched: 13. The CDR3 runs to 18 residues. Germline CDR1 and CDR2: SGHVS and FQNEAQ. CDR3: CASSLGGIRDYPQETQYF. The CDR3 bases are TGTGCCAGCAGCTTAGGGGGAATCCGGGACTACCCACAAGAGACCCAGTACTTC. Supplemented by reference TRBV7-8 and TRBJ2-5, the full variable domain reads GAGVSQSPRYKVAKRGQDVALRCDPISGHVSLFWYQQALGQGPEFLTYFQNEAQLDKSGLPSDRFFAERPEGSVSTLKIQRTQQEDSAVYLCASSLGGIRDYPQETQYFGPGTRLLVL.

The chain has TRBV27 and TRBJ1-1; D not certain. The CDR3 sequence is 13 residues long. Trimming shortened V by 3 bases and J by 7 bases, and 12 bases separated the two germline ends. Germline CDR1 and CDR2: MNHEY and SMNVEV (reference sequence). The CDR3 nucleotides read TGTGCCAGCAGTTTTACAGCCTACAATGAAGCTTTCTTT. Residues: CASSFTAYNEAFF.

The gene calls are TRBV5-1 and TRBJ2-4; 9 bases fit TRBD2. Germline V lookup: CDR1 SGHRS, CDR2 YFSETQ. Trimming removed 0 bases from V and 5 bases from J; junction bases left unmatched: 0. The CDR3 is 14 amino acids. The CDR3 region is CASSLGLAENIQYF. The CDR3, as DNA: TGCGCCAGCAGCTTGGGACTAGCGGAAAACATTCAGTACTTC.

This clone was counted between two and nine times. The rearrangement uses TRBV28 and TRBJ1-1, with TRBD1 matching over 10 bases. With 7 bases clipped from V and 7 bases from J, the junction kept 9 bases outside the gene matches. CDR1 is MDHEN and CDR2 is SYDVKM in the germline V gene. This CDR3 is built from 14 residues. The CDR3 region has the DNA TGTGCCAGCAATATACAGGACAGGGGGGGTGAAGCTTTCTTT. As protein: CASNIQDRGGEAFF.

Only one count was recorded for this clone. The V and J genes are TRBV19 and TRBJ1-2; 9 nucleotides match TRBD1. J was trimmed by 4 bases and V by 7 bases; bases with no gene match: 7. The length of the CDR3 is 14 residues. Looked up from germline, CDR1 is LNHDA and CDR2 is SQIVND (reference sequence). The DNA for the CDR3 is TGTGCCAGTATACCGGGACAGGGTATCTATGGCTACACCTTC. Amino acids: CASIPGQGIYGYTF.

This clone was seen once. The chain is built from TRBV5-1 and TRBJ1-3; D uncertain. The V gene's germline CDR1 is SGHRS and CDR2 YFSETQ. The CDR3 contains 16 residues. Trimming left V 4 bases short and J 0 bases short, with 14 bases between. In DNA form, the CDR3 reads TGCGCCAGCAGCCGAGGGCCCGGGTCCTCTGGAAACACCATATATTTT. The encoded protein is CASSRGPGSSGNTIYF.

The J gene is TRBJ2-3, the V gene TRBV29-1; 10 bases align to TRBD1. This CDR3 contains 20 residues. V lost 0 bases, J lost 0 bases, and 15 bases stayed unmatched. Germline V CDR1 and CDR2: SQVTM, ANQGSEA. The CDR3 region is CSVEENLTGGGFPSTDTQYF. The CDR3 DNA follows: TGCAGCGTTGAAGAAAACCTGACAGGGGGCGGTTTTCCTAGCACAGATACGCAGTATTTT.

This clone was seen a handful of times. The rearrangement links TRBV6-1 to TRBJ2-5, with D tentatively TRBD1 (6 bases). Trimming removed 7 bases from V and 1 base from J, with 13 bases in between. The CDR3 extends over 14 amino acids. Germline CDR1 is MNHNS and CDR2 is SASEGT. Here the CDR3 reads CASTWGTFQETQYF. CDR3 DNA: TGTGCCAGCACCTGGGGGACATTCCAAGAGACCCAGTACTTC.

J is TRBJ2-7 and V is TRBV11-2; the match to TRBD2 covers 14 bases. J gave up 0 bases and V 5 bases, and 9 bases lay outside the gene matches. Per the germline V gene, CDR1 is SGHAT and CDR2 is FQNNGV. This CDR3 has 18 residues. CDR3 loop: CASSRGLAGGLSSYEQYF. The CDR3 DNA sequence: TGTGCCAGCAGCCGAGGACTAGCGGGAGGCTTAAGCTCCTACGAGCAGTACTTC.